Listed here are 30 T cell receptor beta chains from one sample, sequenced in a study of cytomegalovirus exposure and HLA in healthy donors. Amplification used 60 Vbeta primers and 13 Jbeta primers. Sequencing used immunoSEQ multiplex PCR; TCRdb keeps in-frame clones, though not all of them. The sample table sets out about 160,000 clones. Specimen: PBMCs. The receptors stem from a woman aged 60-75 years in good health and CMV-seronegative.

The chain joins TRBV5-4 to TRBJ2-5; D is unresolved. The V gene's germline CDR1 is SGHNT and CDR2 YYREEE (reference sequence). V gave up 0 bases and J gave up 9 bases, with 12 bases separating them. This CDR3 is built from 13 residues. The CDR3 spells CASSLADDSAQYF. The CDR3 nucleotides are TGTGCCAGCAGCTTGGCCGACGACTCGGCCCAGTACTTC.

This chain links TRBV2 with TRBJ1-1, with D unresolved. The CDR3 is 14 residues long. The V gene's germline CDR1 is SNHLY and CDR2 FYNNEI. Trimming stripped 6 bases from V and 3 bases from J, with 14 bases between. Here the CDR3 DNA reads TGTGCCAGCAGACCTACCCAGGTACACACTGAAGCTTTCTTT. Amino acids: CASRPTQVHTEAFF.

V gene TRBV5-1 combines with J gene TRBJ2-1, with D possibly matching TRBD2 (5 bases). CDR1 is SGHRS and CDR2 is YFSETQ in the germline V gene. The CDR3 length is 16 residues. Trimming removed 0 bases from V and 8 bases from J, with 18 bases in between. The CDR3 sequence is CASSLVGGFSFDEQFF. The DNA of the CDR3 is TGCGCCAGCAGCTTGGTCGGCGGGTTTTCTTTCGATGAGCAGTTCTTC.

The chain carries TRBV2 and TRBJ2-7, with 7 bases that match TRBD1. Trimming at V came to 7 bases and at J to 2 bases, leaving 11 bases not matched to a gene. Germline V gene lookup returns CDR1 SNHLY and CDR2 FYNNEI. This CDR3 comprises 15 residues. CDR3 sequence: CASKGTGVQPYEQYF. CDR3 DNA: TGTGCCAGCAAGGGCACAGGGGTCCAACCCTACGAGCAGTACTTC.

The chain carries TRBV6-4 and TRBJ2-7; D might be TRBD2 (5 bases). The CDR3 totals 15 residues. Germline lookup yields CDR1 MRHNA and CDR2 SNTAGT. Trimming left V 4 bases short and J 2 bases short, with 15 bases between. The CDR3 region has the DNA TGTGCCAGCAGTGCAGGACTCCTTTCGCCCTACGAGCAGTACTTC. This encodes CASSAGLLSPYEQYF.

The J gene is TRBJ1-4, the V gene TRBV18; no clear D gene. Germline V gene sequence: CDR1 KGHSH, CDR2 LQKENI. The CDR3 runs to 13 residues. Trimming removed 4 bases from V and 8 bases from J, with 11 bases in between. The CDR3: CASSQSGKEKLFF. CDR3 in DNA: TGTGCCAGCTCACAGTCCGGGAAGGAAAAACTGTTTTTT.

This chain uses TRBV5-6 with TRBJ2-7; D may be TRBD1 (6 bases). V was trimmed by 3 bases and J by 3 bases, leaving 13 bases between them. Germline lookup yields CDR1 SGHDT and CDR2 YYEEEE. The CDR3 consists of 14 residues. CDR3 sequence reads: CASSYAGTSYEQYF. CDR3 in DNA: TGTGCCAGCAGCTATGCCGGGACAAGCTACGAGCAGTACTTC.

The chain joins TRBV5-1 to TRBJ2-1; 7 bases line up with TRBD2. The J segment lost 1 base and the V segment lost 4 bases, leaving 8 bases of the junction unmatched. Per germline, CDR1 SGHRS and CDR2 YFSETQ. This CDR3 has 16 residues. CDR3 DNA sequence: TGCGCCAGCAGCCAGCTTGCGGGAGCGTCCTACAATGAGCAGTTCTTC. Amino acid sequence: CASSQLAGASYNEQFF.

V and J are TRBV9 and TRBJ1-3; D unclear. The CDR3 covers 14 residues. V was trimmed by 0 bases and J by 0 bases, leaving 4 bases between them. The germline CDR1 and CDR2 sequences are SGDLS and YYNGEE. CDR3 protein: CASSVESSGNTIYF. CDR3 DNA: TGTGCCAGCAGCGTAGAGAGCTCTGGAAACACCATATATTTT.

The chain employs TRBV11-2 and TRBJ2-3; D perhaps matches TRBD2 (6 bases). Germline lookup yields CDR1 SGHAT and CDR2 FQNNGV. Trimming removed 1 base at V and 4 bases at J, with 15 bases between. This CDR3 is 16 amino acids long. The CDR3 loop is CASSLVSGERADTQYF. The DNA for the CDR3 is TGTGCCAGCAGCTTAGTTTCGGGAGAAAGGGCAGATACGCAGTATTTT.

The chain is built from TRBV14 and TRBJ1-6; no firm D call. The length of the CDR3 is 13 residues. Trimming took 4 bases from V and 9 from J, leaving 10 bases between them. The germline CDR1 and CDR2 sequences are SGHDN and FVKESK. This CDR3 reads CASSLLDGSPLHF. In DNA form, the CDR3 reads TGTGCCAGCAGCCTTTTAGATGGTTCACCCCTCCACTTT.

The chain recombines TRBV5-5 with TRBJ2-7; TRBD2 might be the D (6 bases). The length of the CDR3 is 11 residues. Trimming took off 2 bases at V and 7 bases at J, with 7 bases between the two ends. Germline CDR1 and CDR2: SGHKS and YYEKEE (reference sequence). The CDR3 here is CASSLAGEQYF. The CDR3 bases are TGTGCCAGCAGCTTAGCGGGTGAGCAGTACTTC.

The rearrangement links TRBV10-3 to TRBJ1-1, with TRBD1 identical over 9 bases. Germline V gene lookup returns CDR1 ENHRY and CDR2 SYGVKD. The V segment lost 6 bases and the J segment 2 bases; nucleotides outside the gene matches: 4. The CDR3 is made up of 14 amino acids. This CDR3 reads CAIRTQGANTEAFF. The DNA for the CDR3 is TGTGCCATCAGGACACAGGGGGCCAACACTGAAGCTTTCTTT.

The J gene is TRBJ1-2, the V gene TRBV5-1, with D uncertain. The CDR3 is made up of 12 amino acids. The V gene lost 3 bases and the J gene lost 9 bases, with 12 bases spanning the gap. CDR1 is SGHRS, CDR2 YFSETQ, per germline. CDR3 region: CASSSPLGRYTF. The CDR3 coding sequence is TGCGCCAGCAGCTCGCCCCTCGGTCGCTACACCTTC.

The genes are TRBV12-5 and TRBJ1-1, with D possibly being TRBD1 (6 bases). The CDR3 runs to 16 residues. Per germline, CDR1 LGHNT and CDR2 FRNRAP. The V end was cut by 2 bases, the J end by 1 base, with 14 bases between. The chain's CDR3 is CASGLKAQGENTEAFF. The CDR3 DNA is TGTGCTAGTGGTTTGAAAGCACAGGGAGAGAACACTGAAGCTTTCTTT.

The CDR3 loop reads CASSKGLTQRYGITDTQYF. CDR3 nucleotides: TGTGCCAGCAGCAAAGGGCTTACCCAGCGGTACGGCATCACAGATACGCAGTATTTT. This chain links TRBV7-3 with TRBJ2-3; possible D gene TRBD2, 5 bases. This CDR3 comprises 19 residues. The V gene lost 5 bases and the J gene lost 2 bases, with 26 bases spanning the gap. Germline CDR1 SGHTA, CDR2 FQGTGA.

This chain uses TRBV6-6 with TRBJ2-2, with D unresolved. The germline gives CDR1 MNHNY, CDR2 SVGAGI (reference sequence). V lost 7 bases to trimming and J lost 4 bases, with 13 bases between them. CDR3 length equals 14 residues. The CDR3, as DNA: TGTGCCAGCAATTTGGGCCTCGGCACCGGGGAGCTGTTTTTT. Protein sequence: CASNLGLGTGELFF.

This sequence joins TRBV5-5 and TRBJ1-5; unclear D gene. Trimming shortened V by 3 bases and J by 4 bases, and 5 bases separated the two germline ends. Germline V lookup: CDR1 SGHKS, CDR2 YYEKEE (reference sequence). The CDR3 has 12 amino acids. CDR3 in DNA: TGTGCCAGCAGCTCGGGGAATCAGCCCCAGCATTTT. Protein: CASSSGNQPQHF.

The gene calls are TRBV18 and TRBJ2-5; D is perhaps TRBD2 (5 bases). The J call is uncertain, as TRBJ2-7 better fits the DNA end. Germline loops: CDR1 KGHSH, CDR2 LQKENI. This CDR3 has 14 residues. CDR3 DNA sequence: TGTGCCAGCTCACAACAGAGGGCTACTTACGAGCAGTACTTC. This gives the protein CASSQQRATYEQYF.

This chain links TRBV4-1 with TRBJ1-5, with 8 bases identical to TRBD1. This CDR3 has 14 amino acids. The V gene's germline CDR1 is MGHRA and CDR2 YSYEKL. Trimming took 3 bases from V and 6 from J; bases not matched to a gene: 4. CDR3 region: CASSHQGAVQPQHF. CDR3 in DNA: TGCGCCAGCAGCCATCAGGGGGCGGTTCAGCCCCAGCATTTT.

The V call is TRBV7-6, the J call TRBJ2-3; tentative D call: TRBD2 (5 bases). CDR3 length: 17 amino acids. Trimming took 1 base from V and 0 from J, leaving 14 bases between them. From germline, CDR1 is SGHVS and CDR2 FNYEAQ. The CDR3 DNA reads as TGTGCCAGCAGCTTAGGCCGGGGTCCTACTAGCACAGATACGCAGTATTTT. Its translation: CASSLGRGPTSTDTQYF.

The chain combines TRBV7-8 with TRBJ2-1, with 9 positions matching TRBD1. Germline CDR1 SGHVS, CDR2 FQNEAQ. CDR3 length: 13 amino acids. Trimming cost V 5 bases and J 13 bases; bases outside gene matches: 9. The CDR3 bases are TGTGCCAGCAGCCTTCGGGACAGGGAGCGACAGTTCTTC. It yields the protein CASSLRDRERQFF.

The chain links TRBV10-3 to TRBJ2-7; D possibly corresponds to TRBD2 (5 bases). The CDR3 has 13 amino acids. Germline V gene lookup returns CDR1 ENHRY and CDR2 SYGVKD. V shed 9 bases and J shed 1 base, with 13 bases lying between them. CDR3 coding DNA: TGTGCCATTTCCGCCCGGGGTTCCTACGAGCAGTACTTC. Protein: CAISARGSYEQYF.

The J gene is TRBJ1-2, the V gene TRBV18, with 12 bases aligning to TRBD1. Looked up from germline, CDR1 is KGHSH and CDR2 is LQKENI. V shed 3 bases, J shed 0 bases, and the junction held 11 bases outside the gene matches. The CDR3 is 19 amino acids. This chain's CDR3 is CASSPGAPGTGGANYGYTF. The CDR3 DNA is TGTGCCAGCTCACCGGGGGCCCCCGGGACAGGGGGCGCTAACTATGGCTACACCTTC.

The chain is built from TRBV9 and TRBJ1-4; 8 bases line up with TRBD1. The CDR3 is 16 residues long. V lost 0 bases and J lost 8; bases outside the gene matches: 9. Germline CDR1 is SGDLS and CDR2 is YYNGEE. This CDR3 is CASSVGSGGPGEKLFF. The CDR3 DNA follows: TGTGCCAGCAGCGTAGGATCAGGGGGCCCTGGGGAAAAACTGTTTTTT.

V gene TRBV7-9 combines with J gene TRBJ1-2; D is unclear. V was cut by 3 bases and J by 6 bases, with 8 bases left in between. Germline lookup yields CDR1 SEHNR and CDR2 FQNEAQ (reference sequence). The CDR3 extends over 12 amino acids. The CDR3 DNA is TGTGCCAGCAGCTTCGAGGGTAATGGCTACACCTTC. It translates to CASSFEGNGYTF. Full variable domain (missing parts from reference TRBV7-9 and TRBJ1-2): DTGVSQNPRHKITKRGQNVTFRCDPISEHNRLYWYRQTLGQGPEFLTYFQNEAQLEKSRLLSDRFSAERPKGSFSTLEIQRTEQGDSAMYLCASSFEGNGYTFGSGTRLTVV.

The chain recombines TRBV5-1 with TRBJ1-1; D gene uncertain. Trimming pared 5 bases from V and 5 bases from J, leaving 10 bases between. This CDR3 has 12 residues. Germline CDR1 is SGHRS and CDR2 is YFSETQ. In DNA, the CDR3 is TGCGCCAGCAGATACGACAAGACTGAAGCTTTCTTT. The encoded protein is CASRYDKTEAFF.

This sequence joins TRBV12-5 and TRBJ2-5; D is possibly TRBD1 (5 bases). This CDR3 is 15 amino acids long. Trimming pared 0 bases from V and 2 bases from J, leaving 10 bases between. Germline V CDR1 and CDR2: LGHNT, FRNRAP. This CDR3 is CASGLVRTRQETQYF. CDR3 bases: TGTGCTAGTGGTTTGGTCCGGACACGGCAAGAGACCCAGTACTTC.

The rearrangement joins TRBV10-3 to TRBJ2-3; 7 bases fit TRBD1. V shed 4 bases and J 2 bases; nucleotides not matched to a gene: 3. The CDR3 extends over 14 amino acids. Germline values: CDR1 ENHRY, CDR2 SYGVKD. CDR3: CAISGDRSTDTQYF. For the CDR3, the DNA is TGTGCCATCAGTGGGGACAGATCCACAGATACGCAGTATTTT.

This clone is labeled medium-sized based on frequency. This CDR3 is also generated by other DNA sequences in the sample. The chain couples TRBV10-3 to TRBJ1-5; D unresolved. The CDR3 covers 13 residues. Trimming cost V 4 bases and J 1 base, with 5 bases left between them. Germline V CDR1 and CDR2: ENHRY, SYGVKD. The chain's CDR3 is CAISAQSNQPQHF. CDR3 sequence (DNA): TGTGCCATCAGTGCCCAGAGCAATCAGCCCCAGCATTTT.